A selection of T cell receptor beta chains follows, all from one sample in a study of shared clonotypes between healthy human individuals. TCRdb's table, derived via immunoSEQ multiplex PCR, lists solely in-frame clones and lacks some. Of roughly 2 million clones in the sample, around 95% were seen once. The sample comprised naive CD4+ T cells sorted from blood. Receptors were obtained from a man aged 18 to 29 in good health. Each CDR3 is given with its conserved first and last residue. The order of the fields is J gene, clone size, D gene, V gene, CDR3 protein, CDR3 DNA. D genes are given only for firm matches. Clone size is given for some rows only: seen once, a few or many times, or a class if the clone is expanded.

>TRBJ2-7|.|TRBD2|TRBV5-6
CASSPGLGLAYEQYF
TGTGCCAGCAGCCCCGGACTAGGCCTGGCCTACGAGCAGTACTTC
>TRBJ2-3|.|.|TRBV5-4
CASSLDPSTDTQYF
TGTGCCAGCAGCTTGGACCCGAGCACAGATACGCAGTATTTT
>TRBJ1-5|.|TRBD1|TRBV5-5
CASSRDGTGVGQPQHF
TGTGCCAGCAGCCGCGATGGGACAGGGGTAGGTCAGCCCCAGCATTTT
>TRBJ2-1|.|.|TRBV4-1
CASSQERQSWDEQFF
TGCGCCAGCAGCCAAGAACGACAATCCTGGGATGAGCAGTTCTTC
>TRBJ2-4|.|.|TRBV10-3
CAISERVAKNIQYF
TGTGCCATCAGTGAGAGGGTCGCAAAAAACATTCAGTACTTC
>TRBJ2-2|.|.|TRBV6-1
CASSERFGSSNTGELFF
TGTGCCAGCAGTGAGAGGTTCGGTAGCTCGAACACCGGGGAGCTGTTTTTT
>TRBJ2-5|.|.|TRBV6-1
CASSELTSPKETQYF
TGTGCCAGCAGTGAACTGACTAGTCCAAAAGAGACCCAGTACTTC
>TRBJ2-5|.|.|TRBV30
CAWSARSQETQYF
TGTGCCTGGAGTGCTCGGTCTCAGGAGACCCAGTACTTC
>TRBJ2-2|.|.|TRBV4-1
CASSQDQGLNTGELFF
TGCGCCAGCAGCCAAGATCAGGGGCTGAACACCGGGGAGCTGTTTTTT
>TRBJ2-5|.|.|TRBV11-3
CASSSTGLETQYF
TGTGCCAGCAGCTCGACGGGGTTGGAGACCCAGTACTTC
>TRBJ1-4|once|TRBD1|TRBV5-8
CASSLGTGGFGEKLFF
TGTGCCAGCAGCCTAGGGACAGGGGGCTTCGGTGAAAAACTGTTTTTT
>TRBJ2-1|.|.|TRBV30
CAWSLDYPGQFF
TGTGCCTGGAGTTTGGACTACCCGGGGCAGTTCTTC
>TRBJ1-2|.|.|TRBV28
CASSRGIDYTF
TGTGCCAGCTCACGGGGCATCGACTACACCTTC
>TRBJ2-7|.|TRBD2|TRBV6-1
CASSTTSGNSYEQYF
TGTGCCAGCAGTACGACTAGCGGGAATTCCTACGAGCAGTACTTC
>TRBJ2-7|.|TRBD1|TRBV7-9
CASSRDRGGLYEQYF
TGTGCCAGCAGCCGGGACAGGGGGGGTCTCTACGAGCAGTACTTC
>TRBJ2-7|.|.|TRBV4-3
CASSQDPEVASYEQYF
TGCGCCAGCAGCCAAGATCCCGAGGTAGCTAGCTACGAGCAGTACTTC
>TRBJ2-2|.|.|TRBV5-1
CASSGRMDAGELFF
TGCGCCAGCAGCGGGCGTATGGACGCCGGGGAGCTGTTTTTT
>TRBJ2-4|.|TRBD1|TRBV27
CASSLSGTGGPAKNIQYF
TGTGCCAGCAGTTTATCTGGGACAGGGGGCCCGGCCAAAAACATTCAGTACTTC
>TRBJ1-2|.|.|TRBV6-6
CASSLERGLGYGYTF
TGTGCCAGCAGTTTAGAAAGGGGTCTGGGATATGGCTACACCTTC
>TRBJ2-7|.|.|TRBV19
CASRPSFQGNEREQYF
TGTGCCAGTAGGCCCTCGTTCCAGGGCAATGAGCGCGAGCAGTACTTC
>TRBJ1-1|.|.|TRBV6-4
CASSSQENTEAFF
TGTGCCAGCAGCTCACAAGAGAACACTGAAGCTTTCTTT
>TRBJ2-3|.|TRBD1|TRBV4-1
CASSQTGAGTDTQYF
TGCGCCAGCAGCCAGACAGGGGCGGGCACAGATACGCAGTATTTT
>TRBJ2-3|.|.|TRBV6-5
CASSYGGASTDTQYF
TGTGCCAGCAGTTACGGCGGAGCTAGCACAGATACGCAGTATTTT
>TRBJ1-5|.|TRBD1|TRBV10-3
CATRDRAGQPQHF
TGTGCCACCAGGGACAGGGCTGGTCAGCCCCAGCATTTT
>TRBJ2-3|once|TRBD1|TRBV5-8
CASSRDRSLNTQYF
TGTGCCAGCAGCCGGGACAGGTCTTTGAATACGCAGTATTTT
>TRBJ2-1|.|TRBD1|TRBV5-1
CASSPQDRVGGQFF
TGCGCCAGCAGCCCCCAAGACAGGGTAGGGGGGCAGTTCTTC
>TRBJ1-2|.|TRBD1|TRBV6-1
CASSGGGQGDPNYGYTF
TGTGCCAGCAGTGGGGGGGGGCAGGGGGACCCTAACTATGGCTACACCTTC
>TRBJ1-1|.|.|TRBV20-1
CSAPQGTEAFF
TGCAGTGCTCCACAGGGAACTGAAGCTTTCTTT
>TRBJ2-3|.|.|TRBV29-1
CSVGGLGRGGPSSDTQYF
TGCAGCGTTGGGGGGTTGGGTCGCGGAGGGCCATCTTCCGATACGCAGTATTTT
>TRBJ1-1|.|.|TRBV6-5
CASSLTSITEAFF
TGTGCCAGCAGTCTTACTAGTATCACTGAAGCTTTCTTT
>TRBJ2-2|.|TRBD1|TRBV6-6
CASRASGQGHTGELFF
TGTGCCAGCAGGGCGTCTGGACAGGGGCACACCGGGGAGCTGTTTTTT
>TRBJ2-1|.|.|TRBV29-1
CSADRPPSYNEQFF
TGCAGCGCTGACAGGCCCCCCTCCTACAATGAGCAGTTCTTC
>TRBJ1-2|.|.|TRBV5-4
CASSRSPGDYGYTF
TGTGCCAGCAGCCGATCTCCAGGGGACTATGGCTACACCTTC
>TRBJ1-1|.|TRBD1|TRBV6-6
CASSLDRVYTEAFF
TGTGCCAGCAGTTTGGACAGGGTATACACTGAAGCTTTCTTT
>TRBJ2-3|.|.|TRBV5-4
CASSLWAGGRTDTQYF
TGTGCCAGCAGCTTGTGGGCCGGGGGCCGCACAGATACGCAGTATTTT
>TRBJ1-4|.|TRBD1|TRBV5-1
CASSTGRGPTNEKLFF
TGCGCCAGCAGCACGGGCAGGGGGCCTACTAATGAAAAACTGTTTTTT
>TRBJ1-3|.|.|TRBV27
CASSYGTGSGNTIYF
TGTGCCAGCAGTTACGGAACGGGGTCTGGAAACACCATATATTTT
>TRBJ1-3|.|.|TRBV27
CASSLSGPSGNTIYF
TGTGCCAGCAGTCTATCCGGGCCCTCTGGAAACACCATATATTTT
>TRBJ1-6|.|TRBD1|TRBV2
CASTSQGQWNSPLHF
TGTGCCAGCACCTCACAGGGACAGTGGAATTCACCCCTCCACTTT
>TRBJ2-3|.|TRBD1|TRBV6-5
CASYRTGGRTDTQYF
TGTGCCAGCTACAGGACAGGGGGCAGGACAGATACGCAGTATTTT
>TRBJ2-5|.|TRBD2|TRBV7-8
CASSPRLAADVMAQYF
TGTGCCAGCAGCCCCCGACTAGCGGCGGATGTCATGGCCCAGTACTTC
>TRBJ1-3|.|TRBD1|TRBV14
CASSPGTGGNTIYF
TGTGCCAGCAGCCCCGGGACAGGGGGAAACACCATATATTTT
>TRBJ2-7|.|TRBD1|TRBV7-9
CASSPPGQSSYEQYF
TGTGCCAGCAGCCCACCGGGACAGAGCTCCTACGAGCAGTACTTC
>TRBJ2-2|.|.|TRBV5-1
CASSPQGGGELFF
TGCGCCAGCAGCCCACAGGGCGGCGGGGAGCTGTTTTTT
>TRBJ2-5|.|.|TRBV7-8
CASSLARGEETQYF
TGTGCCAGCAGCTTAGCGAGAGGGGAAGAGACCCAGTACTTC
>TRBJ1-3|.|TRBD1|TRBV5-1
CASSFTGASGNTIYF
TGCGCCAGCAGTTTTACAGGGGCCTCTGGAAACACCATATATTTT
>TRBJ2-7|.|.|TRBV6-5
CASGAPGSYEQYF
TGTGCCAGCGGAGCGCCGGGCTCCTACGAGCAGTACTTC
>TRBJ1-3|.|.|TRBV12-5
CASGLEHSSISGNTIYF
TGTGCTAGTGGTTTGGAACATTCCTCGATCTCTGGAAACACCATATATTTT
>TRBJ2-3|.|TRBD2|TRBV5-1
CASSLSGTSGRSTDTQYF
TGCGCCAGCAGCTTGAGCGGGACTAGCGGGAGGTCCACAGATACGCAGTATTTT
>TRBJ1-1|few|.|TRBV7-9
CASSLNTEAFF
TGTGCCAGCAGCTTAAACACTGAAGCTTTCTTT
>TRBJ1-4|.|.|TRBV10-3
CAISDSLGEKLFF
TGTGCCATCAGTGACTCACTGGGTGAAAAACTGTTTTTT
>TRBJ1-5|.|.|TRBV6-6
CASSYVTPGGQPQHF
TGTGCCAGCAGTTACGTCACCCCCGGTGGGCAGCCCCAGCATTTT
>TRBJ1-5|.|.|TRBV9
CASSVDYGGQPQHF
TGTGCCAGCAGCGTAGATTATGGTGGTCAGCCCCAGCATTTT
>TRBJ1-2|.|TRBD1|TRBV6-4
CASSPGQENYGYTF
TGTGCCAGCAGTCCTGGACAGGAAAACTATGGCTACACCTTC
>TRBJ2-7|.|.|TRBV28
CASRLFTGAGSNEQYF
TGTGCCAGCAGACTCTTCACTGGGGCAGGGTCCAACGAGCAGTACTTC
>TRBJ1-4|.|.|TRBV20-1
CSATGGGTTTF
TGCAGTGCTACCGGCGGGGGCACAACGACTTTT
>TRBJ2-7|.|.|TRBV7-8
CASSTRDPAYEQYF
TGTGCCAGCAGCACGCGGGACCCGGCGTACGAGCAGTACTTC
>TRBJ2-1|once|TRBD2|TRBV7-2
CATLAGVSNEQFF
TGTGCCACACTAGCGGGAGTGAGTAATGAGCAGTTCTTC
>TRBJ2-1|.|TRBD2|TRBV2
CASRSSGPPRNEQFF
TGTGCCAGCAGGTCTAGCGGGCCCCCGCGCAATGAGCAGTTCTTC